One sample yielded the 3 T cell receptor beta chains listed below, sequenced in a study of identical twins. In TCRdb, the 5' RACE reads were re-called with MiXCR into one record per CDR3 protein. The sample holds about 530,000 distinct CDR3 sequences, about 15% seen once. The data were also submitted as part of a second study, on yellow fever vaccine responses in identical twins.

The specimen was CD4+ T cells sorted from blood. Receptors were obtained from a woman younger than 30 in good health.

This clonotype was detected a few times. V usage is TRBV6-4 and J usage is TRBJ1-5; 8 bases agree with TRBD1. Germline V gene sequence: CDR1 MRHNA, CDR2 SNTAGT. The CDR3 consists of 14 residues. The V gene end was trimmed by 8 bases and the J gene end by 1 base; junction bases not matched to a gene: 4. In DNA form, the CDR3 reads TGTGCCAGCCAGACAGGGGTGAGCAATCAGCCCCAGCATTTT. It yields the protein CASQTGVSNQPQHF.

V is TRBV20-1 and J is TRBJ1-4; possible D gene TRBD1, 5 bases. The CDR3 is 13 amino acids. Trimming took off 4 bases at V and 7 bases at J, with 13 bases between the two ends. Germline assignment: CDR1 DFQATT and CDR2 SNEGSKA (reference sequence). CDR3: CSATTVGSEKLFF. DNA for the CDR3: TGCAGTGCTACGACAGTCGGGAGTGAAAAACTGTTTTTT.

This rearrangement joins TRBV2 to TRBJ1-1, with D unclear. Trimming cost V 9 bases and J 3 bases, with 11 bases left between them. Germline V lookup: CDR1 SNHLY, CDR2 FYNNEI. The length of the CDR3 is 12 residues. The CDR3 protein is CARLDGDTEAFF. The CDR3 nucleotides are TGTGCCAGGTTGGACGGAGACACTGAAGCTTTCTTT.